This T cell receptor (beta chain) is from a study of breast tumors, draining lymph nodes, adjacent tissues. Samples came from axillary lymph nodes draining the breast cancer. A single record per CDR3 protein comes from TCRdb applying MiXCR to the multiplex PCR reads. The sample lists about 200,000 distinct CDR3 sequences; 30% to 40% were seen once. Specimen: axillary lymph node tissue. This receptor was identified in a female donor with breast cancer. Some clones in this sample may be carry-over from other donors' samples.

The CDR3 DNA sequence: TGCAGTGCCACCGGGACAGGGGCGTTGAACACTGAAGCTTTCTTT. Its protein is CSATGTGALNTEAFF. V and J are TRBV20-1 and TRBJ1-1, with TRBD1 matching 10 bases. Trimming at V came to 6 bases and at J to 0 bases, leaving 7 bases not matched to a gene. Germline CDR1 DFQATT, CDR2 SNEGSKA (reference sequence). This CDR3 has 15 residues.